The 26 T cell receptor beta chains listed next were all sequenced from one sample in a study of OX40 agonist ivuxolimab in advanced cancers. Libraries were made using the immunoSEQ multiplex PCR assay. What TCRdb holds here is the immuneACCESS table cut down to in-frame rearrangements. Part of the clones is not present; checked against another copy, under half of the missing clones reflect an unresolved V gene, and the others are unexplained. This sample has some 70,000 clones in its table, and around 90% of those were observed once. More than 0.85% of the sample is held by the ten biggest clonotypes. Source: CD4+ or CD8+ T cells sorted from blood, taken in a trial of the OX40 agonist ivuxolimab. The source is an adult with an advanced solid tumor such as melanoma, head and neck, liver or kidney cancer.

This chain uses TRBV6-1 with TRBJ2-7, with 9 bases identical to TRBD1. CDR1 is MNHNS, CDR2 SASEGT, per germline. CDR3 length: 14 residues. J was trimmed by 3 bases and V by 8 bases; bases with no gene match: 8. CDR3 DNA sequence: TGTGCCAGCGTCTACGGGACAGGGTACTACGAGCAGTACTTC. Amino acids: CASVYGTGYYEQYF.

The gene calls are TRBV6-1 and TRBJ2-5, with no clear D. CDR3 length: 11 amino acids. V lost 6 bases and J 3 bases, leaving 5 bases between the germline ends. Germline V lookup: CDR1 MNHNS, CDR2 SASEGT. CDR3 sequence reads: CASRWEETQYF. As DNA, the CDR3 is TGTGCCAGCAGATGGGAAGAGACCCAGTACTTC.

This chain uses TRBV10-2 with TRBJ1-4; 11 bases fit TRBD1. The germline V gene encodes CDR1 WSHSY and CDR2 SAAADI. This CDR3 has 15 amino acids. V shed 6 bases and J 4 bases; nucleotides not matched to a gene: 4. The CDR3 sequence: CASSLGTGGNEKLFF. The CDR3 DNA reads TGCGCCAGCAGCCTCGGGACAGGGGGTAATGAAAAACTGTTTTTT.

J is TRBJ2-7 and V is TRBV21-1. TRBV21-1 is described as a pseudogene. This CDR3 contains 14 residues. CDR3 sequence reads: CASRWLHVLDEQYF. CDR3 sequence (DNA): TGTGCCAGCAGGTGGCTACACGTGTTAGACGAGCAGTACTTC.

The rearrangement links TRBV5-1 to TRBJ1-4; the match to TRBD1 covers 11 bases. Germline V gene lookup returns CDR1 SGHRS and CDR2 YFSETQ. Trimming took 0 bases from V and 6 from J; bases not matched to a gene: 10. This CDR3 has 18 amino acids. The CDR3 reads CASSLAARVGQGDEKLFF. The CDR3 nucleotides are TGCGCCAGCAGCTTGGCCGCGCGAGTGGGACAGGGGGATGAAAAACTGTTTTTT.

This rearrangement joins TRBV5-1 to TRBJ2-7; 16 nucleotides match TRBD2. With 0 bases clipped from V and 4 bases from J, the junction kept 13 bases outside the gene matches. This CDR3 contains 20 residues. CDR1 and CDR2 (germline): SGHRS, YFSETQ. The CDR3 sequence is CASSLDVPLGTSGRGYEQYF. The DNA for the CDR3 is TGCGCCAGCAGCTTGGATGTGCCCTTGGGGACTAGCGGGAGGGGGTACGAGCAGTACTTC.

The sample holds one count of this clone. The rearrangement links TRBV5-4 to TRBJ1-1; tentatively, D is TRBD1 (6 bases). CDR3 size: 15 residues. Trimming shortened V by 4 bases and J by 0 bases, and 13 bases separated the two germline ends. Germline lookup yields CDR1 SGHNT and CDR2 YYREEE (reference sequence). The DNA of the CDR3 is TGTGCCAGCAGCCCACAGGGTGGGGTGAACACTGAAGCTTTCTTT. It yields the protein CASSPQGGVNTEAFF.

The V call is TRBV5-1, the J call TRBJ2-7, with D possibly TRBD2 on 5 matching bases. Germline lookup yields CDR1 SGHRS and CDR2 YFSETQ. The CDR3 runs to 16 residues. The V and J ends lost 4 bases and 0 bases respectively, with 17 bases between them. The CDR3 DNA is TGCGCCAGCAGCGGACTGACGGCCACCGACTCCTACGAGCAGTACTTC. This gives the protein CASSGLTATDSYEQYF.

The chain has TRBV5-1 and TRBJ2-2; weak D call: TRBD1 (5 bases). The V end was cut by 0 bases, the J end by 4 bases, with 13 bases between. The length of the CDR3 is 16 residues. Germline V gene lookup returns CDR1 SGHRS and CDR2 YFSETQ. As DNA, the CDR3 is TGCGCCAGCAGCTTGGGGCAGGGAAGACGCACCGGGGAGCTGTTTTTT. This encodes CASSLGQGRRTGELFF.

The V and J genes are TRBV2 and TRBJ2-1; a possible D gene is TRBD2 (6 bases). The ends were cut back, 3 bases at V and 0 bases at J, with 15 bases in the middle. This CDR3 comprises 17 residues. Looked up from germline, CDR1 is SNHLY and CDR2 is FYNNEI. This CDR3 reads CASSDQGLSSSYNEQFF. For the CDR3, the DNA is TGTGCCAGCAGTGACCAGGGACTCTCAAGCTCCTACAATGAGCAGTTCTTC.

This chain uses TRBV19 with TRBJ2-1; 9 bases align to TRBD2. Losses at the gene ends were 9 bases for V and 2 bases for J; bases not matched to a gene: 8. The CDR3 covers 15 residues. From germline, CDR1 is LNHDA and CDR2 SQIVND (reference sequence). CDR3 nucleotide sequence: TGTGCCAGCCTTAGCGGGAGCGGCGCCTACAATGAGCAGTTCTTC. Amino acids: CASLSGSGAYNEQFF. Looking up the rest from reference TRBV19 and TRBJ2-1 gives the full variable domain: DGGITQSPKYLFRKEGQNVTLSCEQNLNHDAMYWYRQDPGQGLRLIYYSQIVNDFQKGDIAEGYSVSREKKESFPLTVTSAQKNPTAFYLCASLSGSGAYNEQFFGPGTRLTVL.

V gene TRBV27 combines with J gene TRBJ2-7, with TRBD1 matching over 8 bases. Trimming removed 1 base from V and 3 bases from J; junction bases left unmatched: 8. Germline CDR1 MNHEY, CDR2 SMNVEV (reference sequence). The CDR3 is made up of 16 amino acids. CDR3 loop: CASSLYPDRVYYEQYF. The CDR3 DNA is TGTGCCAGCAGTTTATACCCGGACAGGGTTTACTACGAGCAGTACTTC.

V gene TRBV6-5 combines with J gene TRBJ2-5, with 7 bases fitting TRBD2. V dropped 2 bases and J dropped 5; count of bases not matched to a gene: 5. Germline assignment: CDR1 MNHEY and CDR2 SVGAGI. This CDR3 has 14 amino acids. The CDR3 bases are TGTGCCAGCAGTTACGCTCGGGGGGAGGAGACCCAGTACTTC. This sequence encodes CASSYARGEETQYF.

This clone has only one observation. This rearrangement joins TRBV7-8 to TRBJ2-4; a possible D gene is TRBD2 (6 bases). The germline gives CDR1 SGHVS, CDR2 FQNEAQ. Trimming left V 5 bases short and J 5 bases short, with 10 bases between. The CDR3 sequence is 13 residues long. CDR3 in DNA: TGTGCCAGCAGCCGAAGGGAGGAAAACATTCAGTACTTC. Protein sequence: CASSRREENIQYF. The full variable domain, its missing parts supplied by reference TRBV7-8 and TRBJ2-4, is GAGVSQSPRYKVAKRGQDVALRCDPISGHVSLFWYQQALGQGPEFLTYFQNEAQLDKSGLPSDRFFAERPEGSVSTLKIQRTQQEDSAVYLCASSRREENIQYFGAGTRLSVL.

The chain links TRBV2 to TRBJ1-1; 7 nucleotides agree with TRBD1. CDR1 and CDR2 from the germline V gene are SNHLY and FYNNEI. This CDR3 comprises 14 residues. The J segment lost 2 bases and the V segment lost 6 bases, leaving 6 bases of the junction unmatched. The CDR3 is CASRVTGLNTEAFF. The DNA for the CDR3 is TGTGCCAGCAGGGTGACAGGGCTTAACACTGAAGCTTTCTTT.

CDR3 residues: CASSFRTSPGELFF. CDR3 nucleotide sequence: TGTGCCAGCAGCTTTCGGACTAGCCCCGGGGAGCTGTTTTTT. The V and J genes are TRBV4-2 and TRBJ2-2, with 8 nucleotides matching TRBD2. The trim removed 5 bases at V and 6 bases at J, leaving 5 bases unmatched. The CDR3 length is 14 residues. Germline V gene data show CDR1 as LGHNA and CDR2 as YNFKEQ.

The chain is built from TRBV25-1 and TRBJ2-3, with D possibly TRBD2 on 6 matching bases. Per germline, CDR1 MGHDK and CDR2 SYGVNS. Trimming shortened V by 6 bases and J by 2 bases, and 12 bases separated the two germline ends. The CDR3 contains 14 residues. In nucleotides, the CDR3 is TGTGCCAGCAGGGCTAGCGCTCCCACAGATACGCAGTATTTT. This sequence encodes CASRASAPTDTQYF.

V gene TRBV7-2 combines with J gene TRBJ2-3; 10 positions agree with TRBD1. There are 15 residues in the CDR3. Germline V lookup: CDR1 SGHTA, CDR2 FQGNSA. V lost 3 bases, J lost 6 bases, and 6 bases stayed unmatched. Here the CDR3 reads CASSFAGTGVDTQYF. CDR3 bases: TGTGCCAGCAGCTTCGCCGGGACAGGGGTTGATACGCAGTATTTT.

This clone occurred once. The J gene is TRBJ1-1, the V gene TRBV6-5; no definite D call. Trimming removed 6 bases at V and 4 bases at J, with 12 bases between. Germline assignment: CDR1 MNHEY and CDR2 SVGAGI. The CDR3 has 13 residues. The CDR3 DNA reads as TGTGCCAGCAGGTCCGGAAGGGTCACTGAAGCTTTCTTT. Translated: CASRSGRVTEAFF.

The rearrangement joins TRBV30 to TRBJ1-1; D may be TRBD1 (6 bases). CDR1 and CDR2 (germline): GTSNPN, SVGIG (reference sequence). Trimming shortened V by 4 bases and J by 8 bases, and 17 bases separated the two germline ends. There are 13 residues in the CDR3. CDR3 DNA sequence: TGTGCCTGGAACCCGGACAGATTGACCGAAGCTTTCTTT. Translation: CAWNPDRLTEAFF.

The rearrangement links TRBV11-3 to TRBJ2-1; TRBD2 matches 10 bases. The V gene's germline CDR1 is SGHNT and CDR2 YENEEA. V dropped 3 bases and J dropped 5; count of bases not matched to a gene: 13. This CDR3 has 18 residues. The CDR3 sequence: CASSFWDVRLAGDNEQFF. DNA for the CDR3: TGTGCCAGCAGCTTCTGGGACGTAAGGCTAGCGGGGGACAATGAGCAGTTCTTC. Full variable domain (remainder filled in from reference TRBV11-3 and TRBJ2-1): EAGVVQSPRYKIIEKKQPVAFWCNPISGHNTLYWYLQNLGQGPELLIRYENEEAVDDSQLPKDRFSAERLKGVDSTLKIQPAELGDSAVYLCASSFWDVRLAGDNEQFFGPGTRLTVL.

This chain connects TRBV29-1 to TRBJ2-7; no reliable D call. The CDR3 has 14 residues. V was trimmed by 4 bases and J by 0 bases, leaving 13 bases between them. Per germline, CDR1 SQVTM and CDR2 ANQGSEA. CDR3 in amino acids: CSVVHTGRSYEQYF. DNA of the CDR3: TGCAGCGTTGTACACACCGGGCGCTCCTACGAGCAGTACTTC.

This CDR3 is CASSLDGASGDTQYF. CDR3 coding DNA: TGTGCCAGCAGCTTAGATGGGGCTAGCGGGGATACGCAGTATTTT. The V gene is TRBV11-2, the J gene TRBJ2-3; 8 positions agree with TRBD2. Germline V CDR1 and CDR2: SGHAT, FQNNGV. The CDR3 extends over 15 amino acids. The V and J ends lost 0 bases and 6 bases, in that order; junction bases with no gene match: 5.

V and J are TRBV30 and TRBJ1-5; D might be TRBD1 (6 bases). CDR1 and CDR2 (germline): GTSNPN, SVGIG (reference sequence). The CDR3 extends over 16 amino acids. Trimming removed 3 bases at V and 4 bases at J, with 19 bases between. The CDR3 nucleotides read TGTGCCTGGAGCGAAGCGTTCGGGGGGGCTAATCAGCCCCAGCATTTT. The encoded protein is CAWSEAFGGANQPQHF.

This chain connects TRBV4-1 to TRBJ2-2; the match to TRBD2 covers 9 bases. V lost 1 base and J lost 1; bases outside the gene matches: 4. This CDR3 is built from 17 residues. The V gene's germline CDR1 is MGHRA and CDR2 YSYEKL. CDR3 protein: CASSQAGGGGNTGELFF. CDR3 sequence (DNA): TGCGCCAGCAGCCAAGCTGGCGGGGGGGGGAACACCGGGGAGCTGTTTTTT.

The chain is built from TRBV18 and TRBJ2-1; possible D gene TRBD2, 6 bases. This CDR3 is built from 16 residues. The ends were cut back, 0 bases at V and 3 bases at J, with 12 bases in the middle. The germline V gene encodes CDR1 KGHSH and CDR2 LQKENI. Here the CDR3 DNA reads TGTGCCAGCTCACCACCAAGGGGACTCCTCTACAATGAGCAGTTCTTC. It yields the protein CASSPPRGLLYNEQFF.